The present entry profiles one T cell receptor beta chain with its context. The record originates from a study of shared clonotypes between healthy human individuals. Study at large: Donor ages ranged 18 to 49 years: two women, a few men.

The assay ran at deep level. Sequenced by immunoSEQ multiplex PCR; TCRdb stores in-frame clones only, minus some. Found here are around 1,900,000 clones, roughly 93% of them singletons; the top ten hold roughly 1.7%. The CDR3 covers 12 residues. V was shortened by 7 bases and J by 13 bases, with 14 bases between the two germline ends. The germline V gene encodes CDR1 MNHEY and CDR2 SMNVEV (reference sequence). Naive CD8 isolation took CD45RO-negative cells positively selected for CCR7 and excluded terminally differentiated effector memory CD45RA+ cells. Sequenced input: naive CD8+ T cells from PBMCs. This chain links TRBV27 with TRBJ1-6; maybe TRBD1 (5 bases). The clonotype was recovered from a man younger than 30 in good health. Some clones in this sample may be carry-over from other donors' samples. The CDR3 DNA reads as TGTGCCAGCACCACACCGGGGGGTCCCCTCCACTTT. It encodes CASTTPGGPLHF.